This TCR beta chain was obtained from a study of long-term antiretroviral therapy in people with HIV (dated by TCRdb to between 2021 and 2023). About the full investigation: Collection of the earliest samples took place about a decade ahead of the 2015 WHO recommendation for immediate ART, at a time when ART was typically delayed until CD4 counts fell. A retrospective serial study tested whether changes in peripheral blood TRB repertoire composition and diversity were associated with ART initiation and durable HIV suppression. From 30 to 35 adults with confirmed HIV infection, the cohort provided 192 cryopreserved PBMC samples, gathered serially across a mean of around six years (range 1-12). Of the approximately 32 participants with HIV, some 12 were female. No cross-contamination during QIAcube processing turned up in test extractions that ran a monoclonal T-cell line alongside 33 polyclonal samples. What the authors observed across the whole study: The repertoire was dominated across all time points by expanded TRB clones identified before ART initiation, although this dominance was seen to fluctuate and to decrease in many PLHIV after ART. CDR3 length ranges in HIV repertoires were narrower than in controls, and network structure suggested an antigen-experienced repertoire with only a slight naive shift after ART. ART initiation was associated with a significant increase in TRB diversity, but diversity stayed significantly below transplant donor controls even after long-term ART. The samples span the years 2004 to 2017, and the ART regimens used may be less effective than current regimens. No data were available on ART adherence, viral resistance or therapy changes, limiting inferences about post-ART repertoire changes. Because pre-ART samples had limited cell numbers, profiling was done on unsorted PBMC rather than on sorted CD4+ and CD8+ T cells. Limited PBMC availability meant only the TCR beta chain was sequenced, without alpha chain pairing.

The junction shows trimming of 9 bases on V and 4 bases on J, and the gene matches do not reach 7 bases of it. The CDR3 has 13 amino acids, counting the end cysteine and phenylalanine. This entry keeps only the CDR3 DNA: 39 bases, framed from base 1. Taken from the germline V gene (reference sequence), the CDR1 and CDR2 loops are MNHEY and SMNVEV. Sequencing of the TRB variable region was done with the immunoSEQ hsTCRB v3.0 assay at survey level resolution. The targeted TRB sequencing depth was roughly 35,000-50,000 T-cell genomes per sample. An Illumina MiSeq with a v3 150-cycle kit was used to sequence the pooled TRB libraries. Concerning the study's data processing: Repertoire analysis was run in R within a reproducible Nextflow workflow that covered QC, data transformation and analysis. LymphoSeq2, an R package for exploring AIRR-Seq data, was used to implement the custom analyses. A few samples that produced fewer than 5000 total TRB sequences were removed, so approximately 190 HIV repertoires were analyzed. Of the approximately 190 retained HIV repertoires, 55 to 60 were collected before and approximately 130 after ART initiation. Repertoires were downsampled to 5000 TRB nucleotide sequences, with summary statistics averaged over 100 downsampling iterations. The analysis kept only TRB sequences whose CDR3 regions were at least seven amino acids long. Diversity was assessed using a clonality score derived from Shannon entropy and using the Gini coefficient. In repertoire networks, the top 5000 CDR3 amino acid sequences were linked whenever an edit distance of one separated two sequences. For TRB CDR3 amino acid sequences, GLIPH2 was used to predict antigen specificity groups and MHC restriction. Known CMV, EBV, HIV or tissue antigen associations were flagged by matching CDR3 amino acid sequences against VDJdb and McPAS-TCR. Pre-ART, post-ART and control groups were compared with Wilcoxon signed-rank tests and Holm-Bonferroni correction. The immuneACCESS repertoire file appears here via TCRdb, limited to in-frame rearrangements. These files lack a portion of the clones; in checked studies, under half of the deficit traces to unresolved V genes, and the cause of the others is not known. Clonal size and the V and J genes are those of that table, whereas D and trimming came from the DNA. In this sample the table shows more than 35,000 clones, around 75% of which occur a single time. Jointly, the top ten make up about 5% of the sample.

Inclusion was restricted to participants for whom at least one PBMC sample before ART initiation and at least two post-ART samples were available. All participants with HIV were treated in the United States of America. Cryopreserved samples of about 1-10 million PBMC were thawed and washed before DNA extraction. At the time of the earliest PBMC sample for each participant with HIV, ages ranged from about 23 to 60 years. Per participant, PBMC samples came from 1-4 timepoints prior to ART initiation and 2-8 timepoints following ART initiation, for a median of 7 samples. For every participant, serial HIV viral load, CD4+ T-cell count, ART history and demographic data were obtained. Genomic DNA was extracted from unsorted PBMC with a Qiagen kit on a QIAcube, with processing performed in batches of 12 samples. Worth noting for this clone: It has no known antigen specificity. Base qualities are missing; no much larger clone stands one base away.

Material: unsorted PBMCs, obtained 1.5 years after starting antiretroviral therapy. The chain couples TRBV27 to TRBJ1-2, with 8 central nucleotides matching TRBD1. This TCR derives from a man aged 18 to 30 with HIV. The CDR3 sequence is CASAVTGAYGYTF. The bases are TGTGCCAGTGCGGTGACAGGGGCCTATGGCTACACCTTC.